This T cell receptor beta chain was documented in a study of identical twins. Regarding the study as a whole: Models underestimated TCR alpha sharing (out-of-frame) in monozygotic twins.

Comments on this clonotype: What it binds is not known.

CDR1 and CDR2 from the germline V gene are SGHRS and YFSETQ. The CDR3 loop spans 14 amino acids. The ends lost 6 bases at V and 1 base at J; junction bases unmatched: 3. TCRdb reprocessed the 5' RACE reads via MiXCR and lists one record per CDR3 protein. This table holds about 530,000 distinct CDR3 sequences, about a fifth found once. The same data also went into a second study, on yellow fever vaccine responses in identical twins.

J is TRBJ1-2 and V is TRBV5-1; TRBD1 aligns across 10 bases. This clonotype was obtained from a woman aged 18-29 years in good health. Sequencing was carried out using CD4+ T cells sorted from blood. CDR3 DNA sequence: TGCGCCAGCACCAGGGACAGGGGTAACTATGGCTACACCTTC. Translation: CASTRDRGNYGYTF.